Sequencing of this T cell receptor beta chain was carried out in a study of T cell responses to AZD1222 COVID-19 vaccine. The data were produced by immunoSEQ multiplex PCR, yet TCRdb's version contains in-frame clones alone and is incomplete. The table records around 140,000 clones, about 90% of them present only once. Looked up from germline, CDR1 is SGHVS and CDR2 is FQNEAQ. The CDR3 extends over 14 amino acids. Trimming removed 3 bases from V and 4 bases from J, with 12 bases in between. The clonotype was recovered from an adult who received the AZD1222 COVID-19 vaccine. The source was peripheral blood, collected 28 days after the second AZD1222 dose. The chain recombines TRBV7-8 with TRBJ1-2; D gene uncertain. Written as DNA, the CDR3 is TGTGCCAGCAGCTTGGGAGGGCTTGGCTATGGCTACACCTTC. Amino acids: CASSLGGLGYGYTF.